The T cell receptor (beta chain) described here comes from a study of blood T cell repertoires in COVID-19. Study-level background: Sites in the United States, Italy and Spain provided acute and convalescent COVID-19 samples. The analysed material was cDNA or gDNA that came from T cells, B-cell-depleted T cells, or PBMCs.

Per the authors' pipeline: Estimated nucleated cell counts came from reference gene primer amplification. The method was immunoSEQ multiplex PCR; TCRdb's version includes in-frame clones alone and lacks a portion of them. V and J calls plus clone size are reproduced from that table; the DNA served to infer D and trimming. The repertoire holds around 300,000 clones, with 75% to 90% as singletons. The CDR3 is 15 residues long. CDR1 and CDR2 from the germline V gene are KGHSH and LQKENI. The junction had 7 bases not matched to a gene; V was cut back by 6 bases and J by 5 bases. The genes are TRBV18 and TRBJ1-4; 9 bases are a match to TRBD1. The sequence came from a woman in her 30s with active or convalescent COVID-19. What was sequenced was peripheral blood. CDR3 residues: CASSVGQGRNEKLFF. The CDR3 DNA is TGTGCCAGCTCGGTCGGACAGGGGCGGAATGAAAAACTGTTTTTT.